This TCR beta chain came from a study of blood T cell repertoires in COVID-19. Using immunoSEQ multiplex PCR, the repertoire was profiled, and TCRdb retains in-frame clones only, with some absent. The data contain 75,000 to 85,000 clones, about 90% of them singletons. The CDR3 has 16 residues. Trimming cost V 4 bases and J 0 bases, with 16 bases left between them. Per germline, CDR1 SGHDT and CDR2 YYEEEE. The specimen was peripheral blood. This TCR came from a man aged 45-65 years with active COVID-19. The chain employs TRBV5-6 and TRBJ1-1, with D possibly being TRBD1 (6 bases). The CDR3 sequence is CASSQFNRVMNTEAFF. Here the CDR3 DNA reads TGTGCCAGCAGCCAATTCAACAGGGTCATGAACACTGAAGCTTTCTTT. The full variable domain, in which reference TRBV5-6 and TRBJ1-1 provide the parts outside the CDR3, is DAGVTQSPTHLIKTRGQQVTLRCSPKSGHDTVSWYQQALGQGPQFIFQYYEEEERQRGNFPDRFSGHQFPNYSSELNVNALLLGDSALYLCASSQFNRVMNTEAFFGQGTRLTVV.